This record looks at one TCR beta chain sequence and its context. Its antigen is not identified. The data belong to a study of CD8+ T cells in alopecia areata. Study information: Among treated patients, severity was scored by affected scalp area percentage. Overall study findings and caveats: Among the top 100, expanded CD8+ clones, as well as scalp clonality, were significantly decreased by tofacitinib.

Sequencing templates came from extracted RNA that was reverse transcribed into cDNA. The repertoire was sequenced with immunoSEQ multiplex PCR; TCRdb's copy has only in-frame clones and lacks some. The repertoire has some 98,000 clones, about 64% of them found once; the top ten carry about 14%. The CDR3 is made up of 11 amino acids. Per the germline V gene, CDR1 is SQVTM and CDR2 is ANQGSEA. The V gene lost 6 bases and the J gene lost 1 base, with 6 bases spanning the gap. Treatment specified: oral pan-JAK inhibitor, 5-10 mg twice daily. PBMCs were stained for CD3, CD4 and CD8, and CD4+ and CD8+ T cells were sorted.

The sequence came from a human donor with alopecia areata. The rearrangement links TRBV29-1 to TRBJ1-1, with D unresolved. The sequenced sample was CD8+ T cells sorted from blood, obtained at week 4, from a patient treated with tofacitinib. Here the CDR3 DNA reads TGCAGCGTCGCCAGGAACACTGAAGCTTTCTTT. Its translation is CSVARNTEAFF. The full variable domain, its missing parts supplied by reference TRBV29-1 and TRBJ1-1, is SAVISQKPSRDICQRGTSLTIQCQVDSQVTMMFWYRQQPGQSLTLIATANQGSEATYESGFVIDKFPISRPNLTFSTLTVSNMSPEDSSIYLCSVARNTEAFFGQGTRLTVV.